A selection of T cell receptor beta chains follows, all from one sample in a study of CD8 T cells in ankylosing spondylitis. TCRdb independently ran MiXCR on the 5' RACE reads; one entry per CDR3 protein. The sample lists 220,000 or so distinct CDR3 sequences; about 10% were seen once. Sequenced input: blood, either unsorted or a sorted T cell fraction (not recorded which). These receptors all come from a male donor with ankylosing spondylitis or in good health (not recorded which). Each CDR3 is given with its conserved first and last residue. Fields, in order: CDR3 DNA, CDR3 protein, J gene, clone size, D gene, V gene. D genes are given only for firm matches. Clone size appears in some rows only: once, few, many, or a class for an expanded clone.

CDR3 DNA: TGTGCCAGCAGTTACGCGACTAGCGGGGGTTATGAGCAGTTCTTC
CDR3 protein: CASSYATSGGYEQFF
J gene: TRBJ2-1
clone size: many
D gene: TRBD2
V gene: TRBV6-5

CDR3 DNA: TGTGCCAGCAGCTTAGCGAAAACAGGGCATGAAAAACTGTTTTTT
CDR3 protein: CASSLAKTGHEKLFF
J gene: TRBJ1-4
clone size: many
D gene: .
V gene: TRBV7-2

CDR3 DNA: TGTGCCATCAGTGAGGGCCTCACAGGGGCCCAAGAGACCCAGTACTTC
CDR3 protein: CAISEGLTGAQETQYF
J gene: TRBJ2-5
clone size: many
D gene: TRBD1
V gene: TRBV10-3

CDR3 DNA: TGTGCCAGCAGTTCCTCTAGCGGGGCTGATACGCAGTATTTT
CDR3 protein: CASSSSSGADTQYF
J gene: TRBJ2-3
clone size: many
D gene: TRBD2
V gene: TRBV27

CDR3 DNA: TGCAGCGTCACGGCCGCAACTAATGAAAAACTGTTTTTT
CDR3 protein: CSVTAATNEKLFF
J gene: TRBJ1-4
clone size: .
D gene: .
V gene: TRBV29-1

CDR3 DNA: TGTGCCAGCTCACCAGCCAGCACAGATACGCAGTATTTT
CDR3 protein: CASSPASTDTQYF
J gene: TRBJ2-3
clone size: few
D gene: .
V gene: TRBV18

CDR3 DNA: TGTGCCAGCAGCATGGGACAGGCCTACTATGGCTACACCTTC
CDR3 protein: CASSMGQAYYGYTF
J gene: TRBJ1-2
clone size: few
D gene: TRBD1
V gene: TRBV7-2

CDR3 DNA: TGCGCCAGCAGCCGGGACGGCCAGGCCAAAAACATTCAGTACTTC
CDR3 protein: CASSRDGQAKNIQYF
J gene: TRBJ2-4
clone size: many
D gene: .
V gene: TRBV5-1

CDR3 DNA: TGTGCCAGCATTGAAACCCAGACTAGCGGTAGCCCAGATACGCAGTATTTT
CDR3 protein: CASIETQTSGSPDTQYF
J gene: TRBJ2-3
clone size: once
D gene: TRBD2
V gene: TRBV6-1

CDR3 DNA: TGCAGTGCTCCCCCGGGTTCCAACACCGGGGAGCTGTTTTTT
CDR3 protein: CSAPPGSNTGELFF
J gene: TRBJ2-2
clone size: many
D gene: .
V gene: TRBV20-1

CDR3 DNA: TGTGCCAGCACGGGCAGGGAGGATACTGAAGCTTTCTTT
CDR3 protein: CASTGREDTEAFF
J gene: TRBJ1-1
clone size: many
D gene: .
V gene: TRBV27

CDR3 DNA: TGCAGTGCTAGAGACCTAGCGGTACAAGAGACCCAGTACTTC
CDR3 protein: CSARDLAVQETQYF
J gene: TRBJ2-5
clone size: many
D gene: TRBD2
V gene: TRBV20-1

CDR3 DNA: TGTGCCAGCAGCTTAGTTGGGGGGGGGCGCCAAGAGACCCAGTACTTC
CDR3 protein: CASSLVGGGRQETQYF
J gene: TRBJ2-5
clone size: .
D gene: .
V gene: TRBV7-2

CDR3 DNA: TGTGCCAGCAGCTTAGTGGCAGGGAGAGAGACCCAGTACTTC
CDR3 protein: CASSLVAGRETQYF
J gene: TRBJ2-5
clone size: .
D gene: .
V gene: TRBV7-9

CDR3 DNA: TGTGCCAGCAGTTACGGGACAGGGACCCCTGGGAGCAATCAGCCCCAGCATTTT
CDR3 protein: CASSYGTGTPGSNQPQHF
J gene: TRBJ1-5
clone size: many
D gene: TRBD1
V gene: TRBV25-1

CDR3 DNA: TGTGCCAGCAGTTACACTAGGGGTCGATCTTACGGGGAGCTGTTTTTT
CDR3 protein: CASSYTRGRSYGELFF
J gene: TRBJ2-2
clone size: .
D gene: .
V gene: TRBV6-5